The entry below gives a single T cell receptor beta chain sequence along with its context. Trimming cost V 1 base and J 2 bases, with 12 bases left between them. The CDR3 has 15 amino acids. This specimen belongs to a study of T cell changes during pregnancy in multiple sclerosis. The protocol was immunoSEQ multiplex PCR, while the TCRdb copy is restricted to in-frame clones and leaves out a portion. The profile shows around 110,000 clones, 92% of them singletons. This TCR derives from a female donor with multiple sclerosis, enrolled in a pregnancy study. The V call is TRBV5-7, the J call TRBJ1-1, with a tentative D call TRBD1 (6 bases). TRBV5-7 is filed as an ORF, its function uncertain. The sample was peripheral blood, taken in the third trimester of pregnancy. As DNA, the CDR3 is TGTGCCAGCAGCTTGAAGGCAGGGACAAACACTGAAGCTTTCTTT. It yields the protein CASSLKAGTNTEAFF.